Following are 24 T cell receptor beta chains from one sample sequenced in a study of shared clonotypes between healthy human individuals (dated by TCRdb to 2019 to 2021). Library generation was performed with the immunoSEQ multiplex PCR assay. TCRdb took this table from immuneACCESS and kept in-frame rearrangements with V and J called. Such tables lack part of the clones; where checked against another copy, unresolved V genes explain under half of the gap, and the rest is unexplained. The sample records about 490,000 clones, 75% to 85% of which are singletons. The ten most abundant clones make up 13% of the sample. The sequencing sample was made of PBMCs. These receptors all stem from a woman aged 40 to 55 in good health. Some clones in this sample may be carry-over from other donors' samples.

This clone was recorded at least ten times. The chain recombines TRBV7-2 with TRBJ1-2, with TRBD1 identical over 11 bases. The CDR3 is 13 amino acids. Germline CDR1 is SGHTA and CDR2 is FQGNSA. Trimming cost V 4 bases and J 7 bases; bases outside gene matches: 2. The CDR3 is CASSSGQGGGYTF. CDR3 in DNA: TGTGCCAGCAGCTCGGGACAGGGGGGTGGCTACACCTTC.

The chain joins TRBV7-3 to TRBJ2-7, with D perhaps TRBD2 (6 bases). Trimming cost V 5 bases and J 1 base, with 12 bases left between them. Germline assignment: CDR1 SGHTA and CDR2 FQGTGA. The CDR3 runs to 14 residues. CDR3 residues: CASSPQDYSYEQYF. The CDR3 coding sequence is TGTGCCAGCAGCCCGCAGGACTATTCCTACGAGCAGTACTTC.

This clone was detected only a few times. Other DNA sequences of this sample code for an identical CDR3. In DNA form, the CDR3 reads TGTGCCAGCAGTGAAGGCGGTGGGGGGACAGATACGCAGTATTTT. Residues: CASSEGGGGTDTQYF. The chain employs TRBV6-4 and TRBJ2-3; TRBD2 might be the D (6 bases). V lost 3 bases, J lost 3 bases, and 13 bases lay in between. The germline CDR1 and CDR2 sequences are MRHNA and SNTAGT. CDR3 size: 15 residues.

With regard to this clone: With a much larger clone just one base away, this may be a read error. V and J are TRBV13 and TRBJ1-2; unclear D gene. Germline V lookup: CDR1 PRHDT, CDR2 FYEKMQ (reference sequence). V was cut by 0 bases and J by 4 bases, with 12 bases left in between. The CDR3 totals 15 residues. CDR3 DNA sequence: TGTGCCAGCAGCTTAGGCCGCGCGTTGTCCTATGGCTACACCTTC. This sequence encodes CASSLGRALSYGYTF.

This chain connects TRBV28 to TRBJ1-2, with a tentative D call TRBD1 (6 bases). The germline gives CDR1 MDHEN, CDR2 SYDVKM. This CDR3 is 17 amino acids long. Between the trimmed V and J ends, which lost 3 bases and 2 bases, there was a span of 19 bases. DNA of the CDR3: TGTGCCAGCAGTTTCTTTAGGGGGGGGGCCCCCAACTATGGCTACACCTTC. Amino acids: CASSFFRGGAPNYGYTF.

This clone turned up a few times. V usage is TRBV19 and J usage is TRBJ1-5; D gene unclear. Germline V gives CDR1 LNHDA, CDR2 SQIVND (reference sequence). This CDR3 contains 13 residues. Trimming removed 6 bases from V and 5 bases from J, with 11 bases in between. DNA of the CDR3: TGTGCCAGTAGAAGTTACTCTGATCAGCCCCAGCATTTT. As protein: CASRSYSDQPQHF.

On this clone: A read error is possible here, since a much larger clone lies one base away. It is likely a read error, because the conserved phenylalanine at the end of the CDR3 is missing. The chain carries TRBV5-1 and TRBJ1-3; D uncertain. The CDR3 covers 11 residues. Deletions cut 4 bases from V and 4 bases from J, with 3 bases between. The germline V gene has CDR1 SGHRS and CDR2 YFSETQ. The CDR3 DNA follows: TGCGCCAGCAGCATAGGAAACACCATATATTCT. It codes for CASSIGNTIYS.

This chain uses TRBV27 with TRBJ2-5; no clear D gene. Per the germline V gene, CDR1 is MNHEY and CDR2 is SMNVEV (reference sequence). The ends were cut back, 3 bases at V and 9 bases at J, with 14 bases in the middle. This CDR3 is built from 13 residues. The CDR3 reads CASSFFRSEAQYF. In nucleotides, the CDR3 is TGTGCCAGCAGTTTTTTCAGGTCCGAGGCCCAGTACTTC.

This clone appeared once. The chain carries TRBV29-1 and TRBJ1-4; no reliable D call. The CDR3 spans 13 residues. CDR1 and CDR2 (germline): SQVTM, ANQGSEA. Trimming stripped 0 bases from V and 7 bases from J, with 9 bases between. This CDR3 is CSVEDLQSEKLFF. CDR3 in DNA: TGCAGCGTTGAAGATCTTCAGAGTGAAAAACTGTTTTTT. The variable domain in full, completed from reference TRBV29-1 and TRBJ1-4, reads SAVISQKPSRDICQRGTSLTIQCQVDSQVTMMFWYRQQPGQSLTLIATANQGSEATYESGFVIDKFPISRPNLTFSTLTVSNMSPEDSSIYLCSVEDLQSEKLFFGSGTQLSVL.

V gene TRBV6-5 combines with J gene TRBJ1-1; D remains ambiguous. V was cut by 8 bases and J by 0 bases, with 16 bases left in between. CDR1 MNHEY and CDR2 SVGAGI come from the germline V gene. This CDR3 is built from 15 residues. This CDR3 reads CASLTGPPMNTEAFF. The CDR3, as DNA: TGTGCCAGCCTAACCGGGCCCCCCATGAACACTGAAGCTTTCTTT.

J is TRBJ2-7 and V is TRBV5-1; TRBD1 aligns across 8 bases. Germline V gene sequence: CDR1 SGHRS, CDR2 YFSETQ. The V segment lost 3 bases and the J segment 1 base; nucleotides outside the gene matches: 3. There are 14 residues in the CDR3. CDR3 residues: CASSYGTGSYEQYF. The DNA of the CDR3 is TGCGCCAGCAGCTACGGGACAGGTTCCTACGAGCAGTACTTC.

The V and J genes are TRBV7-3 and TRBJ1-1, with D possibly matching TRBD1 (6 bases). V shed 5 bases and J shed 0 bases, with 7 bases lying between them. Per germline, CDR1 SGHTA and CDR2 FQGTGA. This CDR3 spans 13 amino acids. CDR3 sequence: CASSGQLNTEAFF. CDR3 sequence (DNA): TGTGCCAGCAGCGGACAGCTGAACACTGAAGCTTTCTTT.

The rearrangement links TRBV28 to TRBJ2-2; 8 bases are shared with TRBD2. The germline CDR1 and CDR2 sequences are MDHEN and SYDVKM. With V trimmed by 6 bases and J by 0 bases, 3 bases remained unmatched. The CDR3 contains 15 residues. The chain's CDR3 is CASRGGRSNTGELFF. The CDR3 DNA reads TGTGCCAGCAGGGGCGGGAGGTCGAACACCGGGGAGCTGTTTTTT.

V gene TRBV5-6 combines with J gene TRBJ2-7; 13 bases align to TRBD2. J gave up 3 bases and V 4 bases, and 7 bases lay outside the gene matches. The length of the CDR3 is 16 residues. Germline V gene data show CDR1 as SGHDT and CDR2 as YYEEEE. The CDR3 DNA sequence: TGTGCCAGCAGCCTTGGACTAGCGGGAGCGCTCTACGAGCAGTACTTC. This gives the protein CASSLGLAGALYEQYF.

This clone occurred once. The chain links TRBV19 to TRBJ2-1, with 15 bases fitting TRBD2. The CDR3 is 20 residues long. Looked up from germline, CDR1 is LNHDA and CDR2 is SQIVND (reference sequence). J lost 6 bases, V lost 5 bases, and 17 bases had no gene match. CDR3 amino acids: CASSLGLAGGPFSSVNEQFF. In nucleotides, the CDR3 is TGTGCCAGTAGTCTTGGACTAGCGGGAGGGCCTTTTTCGTCCGTCAATGAGCAGTTCTTC. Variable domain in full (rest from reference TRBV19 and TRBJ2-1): DGGITQSPKYLFRKEGQNVTLSCEQNLNHDAMYWYRQDPGQGLRLIYYSQIVNDFQKGDIAEGYSVSREKKESFPLTVTSAQKNPTAFYLCASSLGLAGGPFSSVNEQFFGPGTRLTVL.

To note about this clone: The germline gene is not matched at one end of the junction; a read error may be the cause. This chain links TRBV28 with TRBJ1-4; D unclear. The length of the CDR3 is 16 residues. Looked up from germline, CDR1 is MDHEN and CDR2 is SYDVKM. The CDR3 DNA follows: TGTGCCAGCAGTTCGACCCCTGAAATGAACAGCGGCCCGTGGAGGTTT. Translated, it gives CASSSTPEMNSGPWRF.

In nucleotides, the CDR3 is TGTGCCAGCAGCAAGTGGCGGGAGGGGTGGCGCGAGCAGTACTTC. Its translation: CASSKWREGWREQYF. V is TRBV21-1 and J is TRBJ2-7; the table's D call, TRBD2, was not checked against the DNA. TRBV21-1 is reported as a pseudogene. The CDR3 has 15 amino acids.

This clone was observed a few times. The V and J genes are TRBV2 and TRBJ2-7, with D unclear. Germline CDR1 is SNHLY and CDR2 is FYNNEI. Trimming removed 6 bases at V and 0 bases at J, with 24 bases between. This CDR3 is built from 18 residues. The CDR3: CASSGPGSPTRHSYEQYF. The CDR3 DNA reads TGTGCCAGCAGCGGGCCCGGAAGCCCGACCCGACACTCCTACGAGCAGTACTTC. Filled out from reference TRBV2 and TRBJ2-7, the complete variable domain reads EPEVTQTPSHQVTQMGQEVILRCVPISNHLYFYWYRQILGQKVEFLVSFYNNEISEKSEIFDDQFSVERPDGSNFTLKIRSTKLEDSAMYFCASSGPGSPTRHSYEQYFGPGTRLTVT.

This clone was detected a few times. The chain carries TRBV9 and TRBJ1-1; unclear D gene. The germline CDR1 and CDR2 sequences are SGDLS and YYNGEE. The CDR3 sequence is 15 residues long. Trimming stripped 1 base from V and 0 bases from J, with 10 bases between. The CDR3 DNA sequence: TGTGCCAGCAGCGTAATGACACACATGAACACTGAAGCTTTCTTT. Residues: CASSVMTHMNTEAFF.

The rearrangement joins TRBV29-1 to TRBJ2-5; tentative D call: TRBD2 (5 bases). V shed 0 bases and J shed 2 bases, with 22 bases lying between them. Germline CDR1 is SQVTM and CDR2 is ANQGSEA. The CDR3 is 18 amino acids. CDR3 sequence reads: CSVEDLLLPGSKQETQYF. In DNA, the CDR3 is TGCAGCGTTGAAGATCTACTACTCCCGGGATCCAAGCAAGAGACCCAGTACTTC. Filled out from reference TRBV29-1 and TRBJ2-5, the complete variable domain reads SAVISQKPSRDICQRGTSLTIQCQVDSQVTMMFWYRQQPGQSLTLIATANQGSEATYESGFVIDKFPISRPNLTFSTLTVSNMSPEDSSIYLCSVEDLLLPGSKQETQYFGPGTRLLVL.

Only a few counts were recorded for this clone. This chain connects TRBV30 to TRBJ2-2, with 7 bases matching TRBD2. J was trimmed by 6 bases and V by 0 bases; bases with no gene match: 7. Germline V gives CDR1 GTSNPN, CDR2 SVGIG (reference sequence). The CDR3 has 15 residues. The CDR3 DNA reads TGTGCCTGGAGTGTACCCCAACGGGGGGCCGGGGAGCTGTTTTTT. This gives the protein CAWSVPQRGAGELFF. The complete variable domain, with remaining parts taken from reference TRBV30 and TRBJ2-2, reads SQTIHQWPATLVQPVGSPLSLECTVEGTSNPNLYWYRQAAGRGLQLLFYSVGIGQISSEVPQNLSASRPQDRQFILSSKKLLLSDSGFYLCAWSVPQRGAGELFFGEGSRLTVL.

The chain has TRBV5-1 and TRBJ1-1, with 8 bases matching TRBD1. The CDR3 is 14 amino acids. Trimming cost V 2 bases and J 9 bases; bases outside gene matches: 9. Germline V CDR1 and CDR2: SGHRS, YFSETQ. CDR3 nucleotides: TGCGCCAGCAGCTTTGCAGGGGGCGATTCTAAAGCTTTCTTT. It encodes CASSFAGGDSKAFF.

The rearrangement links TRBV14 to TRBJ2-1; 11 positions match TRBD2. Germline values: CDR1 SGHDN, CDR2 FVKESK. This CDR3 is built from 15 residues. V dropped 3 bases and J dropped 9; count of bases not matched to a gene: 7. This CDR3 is CASSQVSGRAGEQFF. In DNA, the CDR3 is TGTGCCAGCAGCCAGGTTAGCGGGAGGGCGGGTGAGCAGTTCTTC.

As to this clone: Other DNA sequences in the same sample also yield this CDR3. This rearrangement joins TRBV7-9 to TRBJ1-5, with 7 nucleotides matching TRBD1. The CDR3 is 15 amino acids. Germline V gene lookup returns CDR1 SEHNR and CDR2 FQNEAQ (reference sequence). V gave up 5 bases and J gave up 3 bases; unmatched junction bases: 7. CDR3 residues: CASSLAGGPNQPQHF. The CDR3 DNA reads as TGTGCCAGCAGCCTCGCAGGGGGACCCAATCAGCCCCAGCATTTT.